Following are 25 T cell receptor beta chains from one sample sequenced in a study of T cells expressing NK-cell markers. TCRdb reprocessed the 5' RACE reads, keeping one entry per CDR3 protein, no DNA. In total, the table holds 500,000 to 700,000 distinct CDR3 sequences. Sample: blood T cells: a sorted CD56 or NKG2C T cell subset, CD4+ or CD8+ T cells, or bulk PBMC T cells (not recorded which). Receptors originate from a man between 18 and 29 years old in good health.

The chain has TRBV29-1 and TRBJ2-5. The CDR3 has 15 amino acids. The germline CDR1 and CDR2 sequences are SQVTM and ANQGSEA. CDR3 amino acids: CSARTQVQFPETQYF.

The CDR3: CASSSLNTGSSYEQYF. The V gene is TRBV27, the J gene TRBJ2-7; TCRdb lists TRBD2, though no DNA is available to test this call. Germline V gene data show CDR1 as MNHEY and CDR2 as SMNVEV (reference sequence). The CDR3 totals 16 residues.

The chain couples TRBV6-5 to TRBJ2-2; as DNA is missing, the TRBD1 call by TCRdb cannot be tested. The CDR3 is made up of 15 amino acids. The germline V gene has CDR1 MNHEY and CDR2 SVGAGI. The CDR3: CASSPPGQGSGELFF.

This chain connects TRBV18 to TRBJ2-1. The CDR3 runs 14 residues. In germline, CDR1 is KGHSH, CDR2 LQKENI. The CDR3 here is CASSPRQKDNEQFF. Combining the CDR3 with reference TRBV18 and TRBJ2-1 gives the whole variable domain NAGVMQNPRHLVRRRGQEARLRCSPMKGHSHVYWYRQLPEEGLKFMVYLQKENIIDESGMPKERFSAEFPKEGPSILRIQQVVRGDSAAYFCASSPRQKDNEQFFGPGTRLTVL.

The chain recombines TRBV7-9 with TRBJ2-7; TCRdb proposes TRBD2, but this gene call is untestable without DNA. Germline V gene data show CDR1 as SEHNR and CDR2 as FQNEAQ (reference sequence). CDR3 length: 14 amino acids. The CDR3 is CASGTSGRSYEQYF.

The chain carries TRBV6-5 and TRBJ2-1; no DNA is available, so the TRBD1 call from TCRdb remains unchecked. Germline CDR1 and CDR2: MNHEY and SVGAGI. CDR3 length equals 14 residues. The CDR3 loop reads CASSPDTDGNEQFF.

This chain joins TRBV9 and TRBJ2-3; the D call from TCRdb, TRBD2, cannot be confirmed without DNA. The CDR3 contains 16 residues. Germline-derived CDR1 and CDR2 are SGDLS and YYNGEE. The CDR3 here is CASSDRPSGIGDTQYF.

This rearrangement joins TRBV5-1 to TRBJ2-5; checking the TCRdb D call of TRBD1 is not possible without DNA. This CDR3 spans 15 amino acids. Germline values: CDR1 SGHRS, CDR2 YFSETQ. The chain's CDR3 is CASSLDSDRVKTQYF.

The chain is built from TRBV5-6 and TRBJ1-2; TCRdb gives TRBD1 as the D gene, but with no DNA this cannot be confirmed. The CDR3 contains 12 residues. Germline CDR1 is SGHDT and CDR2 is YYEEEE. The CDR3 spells CASSLARDGYTF.

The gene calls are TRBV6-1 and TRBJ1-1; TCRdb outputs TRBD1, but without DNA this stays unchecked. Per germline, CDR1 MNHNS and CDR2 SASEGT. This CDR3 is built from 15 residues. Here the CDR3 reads CASRPWGQGGTEAFF.

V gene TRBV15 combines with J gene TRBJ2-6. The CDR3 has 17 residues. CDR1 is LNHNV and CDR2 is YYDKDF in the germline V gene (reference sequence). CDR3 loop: CATSRAPGGAGANVLTF.

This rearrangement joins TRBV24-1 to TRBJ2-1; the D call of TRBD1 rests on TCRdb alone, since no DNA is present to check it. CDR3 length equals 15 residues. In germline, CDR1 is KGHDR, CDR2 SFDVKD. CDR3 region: CATSARGDIGNEQFF.

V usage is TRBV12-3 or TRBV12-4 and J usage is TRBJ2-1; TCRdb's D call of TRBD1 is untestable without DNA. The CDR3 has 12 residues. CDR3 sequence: CASSLMRGDEFF.

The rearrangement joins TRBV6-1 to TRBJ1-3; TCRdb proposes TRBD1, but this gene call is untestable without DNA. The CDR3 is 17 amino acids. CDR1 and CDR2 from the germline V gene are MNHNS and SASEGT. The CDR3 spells CASKIRTGGLSGNTIYF.

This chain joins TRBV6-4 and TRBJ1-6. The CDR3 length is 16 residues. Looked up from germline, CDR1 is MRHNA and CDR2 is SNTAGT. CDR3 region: CASSDSSAEGVDPLHF.

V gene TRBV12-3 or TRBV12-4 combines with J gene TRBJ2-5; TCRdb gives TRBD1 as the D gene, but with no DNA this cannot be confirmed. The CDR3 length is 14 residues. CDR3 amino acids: CASSLVGQGGTQYF.

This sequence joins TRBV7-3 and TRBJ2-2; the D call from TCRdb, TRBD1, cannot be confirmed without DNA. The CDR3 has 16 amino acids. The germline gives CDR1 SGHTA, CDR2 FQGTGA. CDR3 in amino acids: CASSPEGGRRSGELFF.

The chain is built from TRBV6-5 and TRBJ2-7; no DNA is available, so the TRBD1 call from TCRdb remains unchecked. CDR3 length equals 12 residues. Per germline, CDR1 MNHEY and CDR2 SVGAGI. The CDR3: CASSRQTGEQYF.

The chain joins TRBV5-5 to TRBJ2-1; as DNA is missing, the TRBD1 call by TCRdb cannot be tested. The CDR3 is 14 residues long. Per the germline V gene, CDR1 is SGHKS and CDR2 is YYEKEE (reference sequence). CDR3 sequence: CASSFRGPSTGQFF. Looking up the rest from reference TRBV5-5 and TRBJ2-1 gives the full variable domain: DAGVTQSPTHLIKTRGQQVTLRCSPISGHKSVSWYQQVLGQGPQFIFQYYEKEERGRGNFPDRFSARQFPNYSSELNVNALLLGDSALYLCASSFRGPSTGQFFGPGTRLTVL.

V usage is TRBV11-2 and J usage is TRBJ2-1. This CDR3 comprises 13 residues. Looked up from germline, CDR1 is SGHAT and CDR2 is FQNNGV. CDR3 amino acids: CASSHITPNEQFF. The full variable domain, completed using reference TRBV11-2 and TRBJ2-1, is EAGVAQSPRYKIIEKRQSVAFWCNPISGHATLYWYQQILGQGPKLLIQFQNNGVVDDSQLPKDRFSAERLKGVDSTLKIQPAKLEDSAVYLCASSHITPNEQFFGPGTRLTVL.

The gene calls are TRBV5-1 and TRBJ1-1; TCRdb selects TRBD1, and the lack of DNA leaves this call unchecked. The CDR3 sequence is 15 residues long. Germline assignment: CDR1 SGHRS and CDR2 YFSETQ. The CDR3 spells CASSTDGTALAEAFF.

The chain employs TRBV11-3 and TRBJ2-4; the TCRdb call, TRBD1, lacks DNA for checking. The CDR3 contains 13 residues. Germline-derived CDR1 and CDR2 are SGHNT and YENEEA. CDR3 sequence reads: CASSLGGTNIQYF. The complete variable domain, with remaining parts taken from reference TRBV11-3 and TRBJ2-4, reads EAGVVQSPRYKIIEKKQPVAFWCNPISGHNTLYWYLQNLGQGPELLIRYENEEAVDDSQLPKDRFSAERLKGVDSTLKIQPAELGDSAVYLCASSLGGTNIQYFGAGTRLSVL.

The chain's CDR3 is CASSDARLSSYNEQFF. V gene TRBV4-3 combines with J gene TRBJ2-1. Germline values: CDR1 LGHNA, CDR2 YSLEER. CDR3 length: 16 amino acids.

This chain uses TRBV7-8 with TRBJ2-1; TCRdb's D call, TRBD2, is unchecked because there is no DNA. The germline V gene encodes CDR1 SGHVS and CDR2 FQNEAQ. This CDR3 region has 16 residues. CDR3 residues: CASSLVHLPAINEQFF.

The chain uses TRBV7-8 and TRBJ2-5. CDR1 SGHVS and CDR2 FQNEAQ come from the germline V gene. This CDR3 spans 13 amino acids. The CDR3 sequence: CASSPIAWETQYF.